The present entry profiles one TCR beta chain with its context. Its recognized antigen is unknown. One base away there is no much larger clone; base qualities are not given. The library was made by 5' RACE. TCRdb names Illumina HiSeq 2500 as the instrument used. A second PCR of roughly 7 to 11 cycles was performed with a sample-barcoded 5' primer and a J-beta primer mix. A template-switch 5' adaptor carrying 12 random nucleotides introduced a unique molecular identifier onto each TCR beta cDNA molecule. Each sample yielded at least 2.5 million CDR3-containing paired-end reads. All of the RNA was converted into first-strand cDNA using the Mint cDNA synthesis kit, with a TRBC-specific oligonucleotide serving as the primer. All cDNA was treated with uracil-DNA glycosylase and then went through a first 18-cycle PCR with the universal primers M1SS and BC2_uni_R. Per the source publication's procedure: For normalization, 1 million high-quality reads were randomly selected from each sample, with every read carrying a distinct molecular identifier. Instead of being binned into consensus sequences, reads that shared molecular identifiers were thrown out. MiTCR, set to a Q25 quality threshold and the strictest error-elimination algorithm, was used for CDR3 identification, clonotype clustering and error correction. Lower-bound total TCR beta diversity was estimated with a nonparametric unseen species model using Euler transformation. TCRdb trimmed the raw reads at Q25, called clones with MiXCR and kept productive beta chains. Records with the same CDR3 protein are collapsed into one entry carrying the most frequent genes and DNA. The V and J calls reflect TCRdb's pipeline rather than the authors' work. The sample table shows 450,000 to 700,000 distinct CDR3 sequences, and 27% are seen once. The ten largest clones capture about 18% of the sample.

Clipping removes 0 bases from V and 1 base from J, with 5 as the unmatched junction base count. Sequences LGHDT (CDR1) and YNNKEL (CDR2) are obtained from the germline V gene (reference sequence). From the cysteine up to the phenylalanine, the CDR3 has a length of 16 residues. The read is trimmed to its CDR3 DNA, 48 bases read in frame from base 1. The data stem from a study of blood T cells in healthy people across ages (dated by TCRdb to between 2014 and 2017). For the wider study: In model experiments, template switching captured roughly one uniquely barcoded TCR beta cDNA molecule for every two T cells. Using deep sequencing normalized with unique cDNA molecular identifiers, the study measured how TCR beta repertoire diversity changes with age. Two additional independent replicas of 1 million unique cDNA reads from the same blood draw were analyzed for two donors (one aged 18 to 30 and one aged 80 or older). To avoid experimental bias, donors of different ages were distributed randomly across sequencing lanes. The donors were divided into four age groups: young (average around 16 years), middle-aged (approximately 42), aged (approximately 64) and long-lived (82). General study outcomes and caveats: Because profiling used bulk unsorted PBMCs, naive and antigen-experienced compartments could not be compared conclusively. Compared with the aged group, the long-lived group had more naive CD4+ T cells, fewer expanded clones and increased TCR diversity, suggesting age selection. Observed TCR beta diversity correlated strongly with the percentage of naive T cells measured by flow cytometry. Donor CMV infection status was unknown, potentially confounding age-related changes in expanded clonotypes. Estimates of total diversity based on one million sequenced T cells were regarded as lower bounds and as underestimates. As age increased, observed TCR beta diversity per million T cells dropped in a roughly linear way, and a significant reduction was already evident by age 40.

Systemically healthy Caucasian individuals from Russia, about 38 in total and aged roughly 6 to 100 years, were included as donors. Around 10 milliliters of peripheral blood were drawn from each donor into EDTA-treated Vacutainer tubes. PBMCs were isolated by Ficoll-Paque density-gradient centrifugation, with at least 6.5 million obtained per sample. Total RNA, at least 5.5 micrograms per sample, was extracted from PBMCs with Trizol reagent. The percentages of naive CD45RAhigh/CD27high T cells were determined by flow cytometry on a PBMC aliquot from every donor. Sequencing was performed on blood. The sequence is built from TRBV3-1 and TRBJ2-5, with 7 bases matching TRBD1. The source is a woman in her 70s in good health. This receptor has the CDR3 CASSQDLGTVQETQYF. Read as DNA, the sequence is TGTGCCAGCAGCCAAGATCTGGGGACAGTCCAAGAGACCCAGTACTTC.